Below, 15 T cell receptor beta chains from the same sample are listed, as sequenced in a study of blood T cell repertoires in COVID-19. The assay was immunoSEQ multiplex PCR, and TCRdb's table has in-frame clones only and misses some. The sample includes 55,000 to 75,000 clones, roughly 80% of them seen just once. Sequencing was performed on peripheral blood. Source of these receptors: a human donor in a cohort sampled during active COVID-19.

The V call is TRBV7-6, the J call TRBJ2-1, with TRBD1 matching 9 bases. Per germline, CDR1 SGHVS and CDR2 FNYEAQ. With V trimmed by 1 base and J by 0 bases, 7 bases remained unmatched. This CDR3 is built from 18 residues. As DNA, the CDR3 is TGTGCCAGCAGCTTAGGGGACAGGGTCCTAAGCTCCTACAATGAGCAGTTCTTC. It codes for CASSLGDRVLSSYNEQFF.

The chain joins TRBV11-2 to TRBJ2-3; TRBD1 aligns across 7 bases. Germline loops: CDR1 SGHAT, CDR2 FQNNGV. J gave up 2 bases and V 5 bases, and 7 bases lay outside the gene matches. CDR3 size: 15 residues. As DNA, the CDR3 is TGTGCCAGCAGCCGAAAGACAGGGAACACAGATACGCAGTATTTT. Amino acid sequence: CASSRKTGNTDTQYF.

V gene TRBV18 combines with J gene TRBJ1-2, with D perhaps TRBD1 (6 bases). The CDR3 length is 15 residues. Germline lookup yields CDR1 KGHSH and CDR2 LQKENI. Trimming cost V 0 bases and J 5 bases, with 13 bases left between them. The CDR3 DNA follows: TGTGCCAGCTCACCACCAGGGACATCAATTTATGGCTACACCTTC. It specifies CASSPPGTSIYGYTF.

The chain uses TRBV28 and TRBJ1-2, with 7 positions matching TRBD1. Trimming took 5 bases from V and 8 from J; bases not matched to a gene: 11. The germline CDR1 and CDR2 sequences are MDHEN and SYDVKM. This CDR3 is built from 14 residues. The chain's CDR3 is CASSPQGQAAGYTF. The CDR3 DNA follows: TGTGCCAGCAGTCCCCAAGGACAGGCCGCAGGCTACACCTTC.

The V call is TRBV7-6, the J call TRBJ1-6, with 9 nucleotides matching TRBD1. The CDR3 runs 16 residues. With V trimmed by 5 bases and J by 9 bases, 11 bases remained unmatched. Germline-derived CDR1 and CDR2 are SGHVS and FNYEAQ. CDR3 bases: TGTGCCAGCAGCCGTCTAACCGGGACAGGGAGTTCACCCCTCCACTTT. Translated, it gives CASSRLTGTGSSPLHF.

The chain joins TRBV4-2 to TRBJ2-1, with no clear D. The germline CDR1 and CDR2 sequences are LGHNA and YNFKEQ. V dropped 4 bases and J dropped 2 bases, with 15 bases sitting between them. The CDR3 spans 16 residues. CDR3 sequence reads: CASSRRTITPYNEQFF. The CDR3 nucleotides read TGTGCCAGCAGCCGCCGTACAATTACCCCCTACAATGAGCAGTTCTTC.

This clone turned up a few times. The chain recombines TRBV7-2 with TRBJ2-5, with TRBD2 as a possible D gene (7 bases). Germline CDR1 SGHTA, CDR2 FQGNSA. This CDR3 is 14 amino acids long. The V gene lost 4 bases and the J gene lost 5 bases, with 14 bases spanning the gap. The CDR3 nucleotides read TGTGCCAGCAGCTCGATGGGGGGGCTGGAGACCCAGTACTTC. It translates to CASSSMGGLETQYF.

The V and J genes are TRBV5-4 and TRBJ1-1; possibly TRBD1 for D (6 bases). Germline-derived CDR1 and CDR2 are SGHNT and YYREEE (reference sequence). This CDR3 is built from 15 residues. V lost 0 bases, J lost 2 bases, and 11 bases lay in between. CDR3 region: CASSLVSTGNTEAFF. DNA for the CDR3: TGTGCCAGCAGCTTGGTTTCGACAGGCAACACTGAAGCTTTCTTT.

This rearrangement joins TRBV2 to TRBJ2-3; TRBD2 matches at 8 bases. In germline, CDR1 is SNHLY, CDR2 FYNNEI. V gave up 6 bases and J gave up 1 base; unmatched junction bases: 3. CDR3 length: 14 residues. Here the CDR3 DNA reads TGTGCCAGCAGGATGACTAGCGGCACAGATACGCAGTATTTT. It is translated as CASRMTSGTDTQYF.

The gene calls are TRBV2 and TRBJ1-2; D is unresolved. The V end lost 6 bases, the J end lost 4 bases, and 15 bases lay between the germline ends. This CDR3 is 14 amino acids long. Germline CDR1 is SNHLY and CDR2 is FYNNEI. The CDR3 nucleotides are TGTGCCAGCAGGGTCGAAGCGGTAGGCTATGGCTACACCTTC. It encodes CASRVEAVGYGYTF. Full variable domain (rest looked up from reference TRBV2 and TRBJ1-2): EPEVTQTPSHQVTQMGQEVILRCVPISNHLYFYWYRQILGQKVEFLVSFYNNEISEKSEIFDDQFSVERPDGSNFTLKIRSTKLEDSAMYFCASRVEAVGYGYTFGSGTRLTVV.

The J gene is TRBJ2-2, the V gene TRBV6-2 or TRBV6-3; TRBD2 agrees at 12 bases. Trimming took 0 bases from V and 0 from J; bases not matched to a gene: 2. Germline V gene data show CDR1 as MNHEY and CDR2 as SVGEGT. The length of the CDR3 is 18 residues. The CDR3 protein is CASSYSSSGGANTGELFF. Here the CDR3 DNA reads TGTGCCAGCAGTTACTCGTCTAGCGGGGGGGCGAACACCGGGGAGCTGTTTTTT.

The genes are TRBV10-1 and TRBJ2-1; TRBD1 matches at 7 bases. The CDR3 loop spans 14 amino acids. Germline CDR1 and CDR2: WNHNN and SYGVQD (reference sequence). The junction had 3 bases not matched to a gene; V was cut back by 0 bases and J by 7 bases. As DNA, the CDR3 is TGCGCCAGCAGTGAGTCCGGGACAGTAAATGAGCAGTTCTTC. Translation: CASSESGTVNEQFF.

This chain connects TRBV9 to TRBJ2-7; 10 bases fit TRBD1. Looked up from germline, CDR1 is SGDLS and CDR2 is YYNGEE. The CDR3 is 16 residues long. V was clipped by 0 bases and J by 2 bases; unmatched bases: 5. The CDR3 loop reads CASSVAPTGGTYEQYF. In DNA form, the CDR3 reads TGTGCCAGCAGCGTAGCCCCGACAGGGGGCACCTACGAGCAGTACTTC.

V is TRBV5-1 and J is TRBJ2-3, with a tentative D call TRBD1 (6 bases). This CDR3 comprises 13 residues. Germline V gene sequence: CDR1 SGHRS, CDR2 YFSETQ. V shed 1 base and J shed 6 bases, with 9 bases lying between them. The CDR3 coding sequence is TGCGCCAGCAGCTTGACAGGGATTGATACGCAGTATTTT. The encoded protein is CASSLTGIDTQYF.

V is TRBV3-1 (or the pseudogene TRBV3-2) and J is TRBJ2-1, with TRBD2 matching 7 bases. CDR1 is LGHDT, CDR2 YNNKEL, per germline (reference sequence). This CDR3 has 15 residues. With 3 bases clipped from V and 9 bases from J, the junction kept 11 bases outside the gene matches. In DNA, the CDR3 is TGTGCCAGCAGCCACGCGGGGGTCTCTGGAGCTGAGCAGTTCTTC. Protein: CASSHAGVSGAEQFF.